Below are 18 T cell receptor beta chains sequenced from a single sample in a study of blood T cell repertoires in COVID-19. This table comes from immunoSEQ multiplex PCR, and its TCRdb copy is limited to in-frame clones, with some not included. The sample includes about 280,000 clones, approximately 85% of them seen just once. Sequenced: peripheral blood. These receptors all stem from a young man with active or convalescent COVID-19.

The gene calls are TRBV19 and TRBJ2-7, with a possible D match to TRBD2 (5 bases). The CDR3 is 14 residues long. Germline CDR1 reads LNHDA; CDR2 reads SQIVND (reference sequence). The ends were cut back, 3 bases at V and 3 bases at J, with 12 bases in the middle. This chain's CDR3 is CASSMMASIYEQYF. The CDR3 region has the DNA TGTGCCAGTAGTATGATGGCTAGCATCTACGAGCAGTACTTC.

This sequence joins TRBV10-3 and TRBJ2-1; D uncertain. The germline V gene has CDR1 ENHRY and CDR2 SYGVKD. V shed 0 bases and J shed 2 bases, with 8 bases lying between them. The CDR3 has 15 amino acids. CDR3 DNA: TGTGCCATCAGTGAGTCTGCGGAAACCTACAATGAGCAGTTCTTC. This sequence encodes CAISESAETYNEQFF.

V gene TRBV13 combines with J gene TRBJ2-2, with D tentatively TRBD2 (6 bases). Germline V gene lookup returns CDR1 PRHDT and CDR2 FYEKMQ (reference sequence). V was shortened by 3 bases and J by 6 bases, with 14 bases between the two germline ends. CDR3 length equals 15 residues. The CDR3 DNA follows: TGTGCCAGCAGCTTCGGGACTGCCGAGGCCGGGGAGCTGTTTTTT. Amino acid sequence: CASSFGTAEAGELFF. The variable domain in full, completed from reference TRBV13 and TRBJ2-2, reads AAGVIQSPRHLIKEKRETATLKCYPIPRHDTVYWYQQGPGQDPQFLISFYEKMQSDKGSIPDRFSAQQFSDYHSELNMSSLELGDSALYFCASSFGTAEAGELFFGEGSRLTVL.

V gene TRBV7-9 combines with J gene TRBJ1-5; tentative D call: TRBD1 (5 bases). Germline assignment: CDR1 SEHNR and CDR2 FQNEAQ (reference sequence). The V end lost 1 base, the J end lost 7 bases, and 11 bases lay between the germline ends. The CDR3 is 14 amino acids. CDR3: CASSLGGLGQPQHF. As DNA, the CDR3 is TGTGCCAGCAGCTTAGGGGGACTAGGGCAGCCCCAGCATTTT.

The rearrangement joins TRBV9 to TRBJ2-1, with D maybe TRBD2 (7 bases). In germline, CDR1 is SGDLS, CDR2 YYNGEE. CDR3 length: 16 residues. V shed 0 bases and J shed 3 bases, with 13 bases lying between them. CDR3 sequence (DNA): TGTGCCAGCAGCGTAGCTTCGAGGGGGGGCTACAATGAGCAGTTCTTC. Protein: CASSVASRGGYNEQFF.

This clone has only one observation. The J gene is TRBJ2-7, the V gene TRBV11-2; D might be TRBD2 (5 bases). Trimming left V 1 base short and J 5 bases short, with 12 bases between. The CDR3 is 14 residues long. The germline CDR1 and CDR2 sequences are SGHAT and FQNNGV. This CDR3 reads CASSLGGTRNEQYF. The CDR3 DNA reads as TGTGCCAGCAGCTTAGGTGGTACTAGAAACGAGCAGTACTTC. Full variable domain (remainder filled in from reference TRBV11-2 and TRBJ2-7): EAGVAQSPRYKIIEKRQSVAFWCNPISGHATLYWYQQILGQGPKLLIQFQNNGVVDDSQLPKDRFSAERLKGVDSTLKIQPAKLEDSAVYLCASSLGGTRNEQYFGPGTRLTVT.

The CDR3 region has the DNA TGTGCCAGCAGTTACGACAGGGTAATGAACACTGAAGCTTTCTTT. Encoded protein: CASSYDRVMNTEAFF. V usage is TRBV6-6 and J usage is TRBJ1-1, with 7 positions matching TRBD1. Trimming cost V 2 bases and J 0 bases; bases outside gene matches: 3. The CDR3 consists of 15 residues. CDR1 is MNHNY and CDR2 is SVGAGI in the germline V gene (reference sequence).

This chain connects TRBV19 to TRBJ1-1; 7 bases are a match to TRBD1. From germline, CDR1 is LNHDA and CDR2 SQIVND (reference sequence). After removal of 5 bases from V and 2 bases from J, the junction contained 2 bases not matched to a gene. The CDR3 sequence is 13 residues long. CDR3 DNA: TGTGCCAGTAGTGACAGGGTAAACACTGAAGCTTTCTTT. Translating it yields CASSDRVNTEAFF.

V is TRBV15 and J is TRBJ2-5, with 12 bases identical to TRBD2. Germline trimming cut 1 base from V and 5 bases from J; bases unmatched to any gene: 5. This CDR3 is 16 amino acids long. Per the germline V gene, CDR1 is LNHNV and CDR2 is YYDKDF (reference sequence). The CDR3 nucleotides read TGTGCCACCAGCAGAGCTACTAGCGGGGGGTTGGAGACCCAGTACTTC. It is translated as CATSRATSGGLETQYF. Drawing the rest from reference TRBV15 and TRBJ2-5, the complete variable domain is DAMVIQNPRYQVTQFGKPVTLSCSQTLNHNVMYWYQQKSSQAPKLLFHYYDKDFNNEADTPDNFQSRRPNTSFCFLDIRSPGLGDTAMYLCATSRATSGGLETQYFGPGTRLLVL.

J is TRBJ2-1 and V is TRBV27; the D gene is possibly TRBD1 (6 bases). Trimming shortened V by 5 bases and J by 2 bases, and 13 bases separated the two germline ends. The CDR3 runs to 15 residues. The germline gives CDR1 MNHEY, CDR2 SMNVEV (reference sequence). CDR3 loop: CASSASGEPYNEQFF. The CDR3 DNA follows: TGTGCCAGCAGTGCGTCAGGGGAGCCCTACAATGAGCAGTTCTTC.

This clone was seen only a few times. V gene TRBV27 combines with J gene TRBJ1-5; D uncertain. The V gene's germline CDR1 is MNHEY and CDR2 SMNVEV (reference sequence). The CDR3 runs to 13 residues. Trimming removed 3 bases at V and 0 bases at J, with 3 bases between. The CDR3 bases are TGTGCCAGCAGTTTTAATAGCAATCAGCCCCAGCATTTT. This encodes CASSFNSNQPQHF.

The chain combines TRBV29-1 with TRBJ1-2; maybe TRBD1 (5 bases). The CDR3 sequence is 13 residues long. The germline CDR1 and CDR2 sequences are SQVTM and ANQGSEA. V lost 3 bases to trimming and J lost 6 bases, with 14 bases between them. CDR3 protein: CSVDGQGFDGYTF. DNA for the CDR3: TGCAGCGTTGACGGGCAGGGTTTCGATGGCTACACCTTC.

This chain links TRBV19 with TRBJ1-1; D is undetermined. From germline, CDR1 is LNHDA and CDR2 SQIVND (reference sequence). The ends were cut back, 4 bases at V and 3 bases at J, with 9 bases in the middle. The CDR3 has 13 amino acids. DNA for the CDR3: TGTGCCAGTAGTAGACTCTACGACACTGAAGCTTTCTTT. It encodes CASSRLYDTEAFF.

V is TRBV6-5 and J is TRBJ2-5; 8 bases line up with TRBD1. The CDR3 totals 12 residues. After removal of 5 bases from V and 5 bases from J, the junction contained 1 base not matched to a gene. Per germline, CDR1 MNHEY and CDR2 SVGAGI. CDR3 nucleotide sequence: TGTGCCAGCAGTCGGACAGGGGAGACCCAGTACTTC. Translated: CASSRTGETQYF.

The V gene is TRBV5-1, the J gene TRBJ2-7, with D possibly being TRBD1 (6 bases). The V end was cut by 3 bases, the J end by 2 bases, with 9 bases between. CDR1 and CDR2 (germline): SGHRS, YFSETQ. CDR3 length equals 13 residues. The DNA for the CDR3 is TGCGCCAGCAGCTATGGACAGACCTACGAGCAGTACTTC. The encoded protein is CASSYGQTYEQYF.

This rearrangement joins TRBV9 to TRBJ2-1, with TRBD2 matching over 9 bases. CDR1 SGDLS and CDR2 YYNGEE come from the germline V gene. This CDR3 is built from 15 residues. Unmatched junction bases numbered 4, after V lost 0 bases and J lost 6 bases. CDR3 DNA: TGTGCCAGCAGCGTAGGCGGGGGGGTCAGCAATGAGCAGTTCTTC. Its protein is CASSVGGGVSNEQFF.

The V call is TRBV20-1, the J call TRBJ2-7, with 7 bases aligning to TRBD2. The germline V gene encodes CDR1 DFQATT and CDR2 SNEGSKA (reference sequence). V was clipped by 3 bases and J by 4 bases; unmatched bases: 9. The CDR3 covers 14 residues. CDR3 amino acids: CSASRAGTKYEQYF. The CDR3 DNA is TGCAGTGCTAGTAGAGCCGGGACTAAGTACGAGCAGTACTTC.

V and J are TRBV7-9 and TRBJ1-2, with TRBD1 matching 11 bases. There are 15 residues in the CDR3. CDR1 SEHNR and CDR2 FQNEAQ come from the germline V gene (reference sequence). The J segment lost 4 bases and the V segment lost 1 base, leaving 2 bases of the junction unmatched. DNA for the CDR3: TGTGCCAGCAGCTTAGGGGACAGGGGGACCTATGGCTACACCTTC. Encoded protein: CASSLGDRGTYGYTF.